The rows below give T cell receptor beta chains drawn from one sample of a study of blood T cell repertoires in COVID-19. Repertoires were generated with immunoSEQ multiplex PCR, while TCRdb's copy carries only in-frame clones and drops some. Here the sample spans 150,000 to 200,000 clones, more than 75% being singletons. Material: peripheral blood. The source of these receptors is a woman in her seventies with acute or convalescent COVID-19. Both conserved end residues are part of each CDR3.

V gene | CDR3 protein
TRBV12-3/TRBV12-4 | CASSQTSNEQFF
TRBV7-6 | CASSPTSGRAGPQYF
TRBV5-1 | CASSSRTGETEAFF
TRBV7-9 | CASSSLGLTGANVLTF
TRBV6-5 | CASSSGDRAYEQYF
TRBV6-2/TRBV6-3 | CASSSVTFGEQYF
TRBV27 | CASSLSVGTSGTGEQYF
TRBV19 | CASSIDLGDSTDTQYF
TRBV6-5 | CASRGNTEAFF
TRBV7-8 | CASSLAPSGSVETQYF
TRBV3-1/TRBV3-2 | CASSQDTLGTSGRGDNEQFF
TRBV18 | CASSPPSRLAGRNIQYF
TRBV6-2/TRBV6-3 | CASSYGGSGRRDTQYF
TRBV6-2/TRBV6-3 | CASTPDSYGYTF